These 16 T cell receptor beta chains came from one sample sequenced in a study of beta chain features in type 1 diabetes. Study observations and caveats: Moderately but significantly shorter TCRB CDR3s were found in Type 1 diabetes patients in all four CD4+ subsets.

cDNA synthesis used the whole RNA isolate, giving expressed TCRB sequences. Using immunoSEQ multiplex PCR, the repertoire was profiled, and TCRdb retains in-frame clones only, with some absent. This table holds 100,000 to 150,000 clones, roughly 10% found once. These receptors have no identified antigens. The source material was central memory CD4+ T cells from blood. The receptor source for this set is a young man with type 1 diabetes.

The chain couples TRBV19 to TRBJ1-2; D perhaps matches TRBD1 (6 bases). Germline V gene sequence: CDR1 LNHDA, CDR2 SQIVND (reference sequence). Trimming shortened V by 3 bases and J by 7 bases, and 18 bases separated the two germline ends. CDR3 length: 15 residues. This chain's CDR3 is CASSIGTPRGPGYTF. The CDR3 nucleotides are TGTGCCAGTAGTATCGGGACACCTCGTGGACCTGGCTACACCTTC.

This clone was detected only a few times. V and J are TRBV27 and TRBJ2-1; TRBD2 might be the D (6 bases). The CDR3 totals 17 residues. From germline, CDR1 is MNHEY and CDR2 SMNVEV (reference sequence). The V gene lost 4 bases and the J gene lost 7 bases, with 23 bases spanning the gap. The CDR3: CASSSPLQRAEVNEQFF. In nucleotides, the CDR3 is TGTGCCAGCAGTTCTCCCCTGCAGCGGGCGGAGGTGAATGAGCAGTTCTTC.

This clone was counted a few times. The rearrangement uses TRBV6-1 and TRBJ2-7; no reliable D call. The ends were cut back, 1 base at V and 3 bases at J, with 13 bases in the middle. CDR1 MNHNS and CDR2 SASEGT come from the germline V gene. The CDR3 contains 15 residues. The CDR3 bases are TGTGCCAGCAGTGAAGGATTTCAGAAGCGCTACGAGCAGTACTTC. Translation: CASSEGFQKRYEQYF.

A few counts support this clone. This same CDR3 is encoded by further DNA sequences in the sample. The genes are TRBV6-5 and TRBJ1-2, with 7 bases matching TRBD1. The V and J ends lost 4 bases and 5 bases, in that order; junction bases with no gene match: 4. This CDR3 has 13 amino acids. The germline V gene encodes CDR1 MNHEY and CDR2 SVGAGI. In DNA form, the CDR3 reads TGTGCCAGCAGTTTAACAGGGGCGTATGGCTACACCTTC. Protein: CASSLTGAYGYTF.

This sequence joins TRBV9 and TRBJ2-2, with 9 bases fitting TRBD1. The germline gives CDR1 SGDLS, CDR2 YYNGEE. The CDR3 length is 16 residues. V lost 3 bases and J lost 7; bases outside the gene matches: 10. The CDR3 loop is CASSATGTGFGGELFF. The CDR3 region has the DNA TGTGCCAGCAGCGCAACGGGGACAGGGTTCGGCGGGGAGCTGTTTTTT.

This chain connects TRBV7-3 to TRBJ2-7; a weak D match, TRBD2 (6 bases). The V and J ends lost 5 bases and 4 bases respectively, with 18 bases between them. This CDR3 region has 15 residues. Germline V gives CDR1 SGHTA, CDR2 FQGTGA. The DNA for the CDR3 is TGTGCCAGCAGCGTAGCCGGGACTGACGGTTACGAGCAGTACTTC. This encodes CASSVAGTDGYEQYF.

The J gene is TRBJ1-6, the V gene TRBV6-1; D possibly corresponds to TRBD1 (6 bases). In germline, CDR1 is MNHNS, CDR2 SASEGT. The CDR3 sequence is 14 residues long. Trimming shortened V by 2 bases and J by 11 bases, and 13 bases separated the two germline ends. In nucleotides, the CDR3 is TGTGCCAGCAGTGAACTACAGGGTGGTGCACCCCTCCACTTT. It is translated as CASSELQGGAPLHF.

Concerning this clone: The sample carries other DNA sequences with the same CDR3. The chain has TRBV6-5 and TRBJ1-6; D may be TRBD1 (5 bases). The length of the CDR3 is 15 residues. Germline values: CDR1 MNHEY, CDR2 SVGAGI. Trimming left V 0 bases short and J 8 bases short, with 11 bases between. DNA for the CDR3: TGTGCCAGCAGTTACTCCCGAACAGGCGATTCACCCCTCCACTTT. The encoded protein is CASSYSRTGDSPLHF.

This rearrangement joins TRBV30 to TRBJ1-2; D is uncertain. The CDR3 consists of 12 residues. V was clipped by 2 bases and J by 1 base, with 5 bases between them. Germline V lookup: CDR1 GTSNPN, CDR2 SVGIG (reference sequence). DNA of the CDR3: TGTGCCTGGAGTCCGGGTAACTATGGCTACACCTTC. Translation gives CAWSPGNYGYTF.

CDR3 in amino acids: CASTGTGGLRIHF. The CDR3 coding sequence is TGTGCCAGCACCGGGACAGGGGGCTTACGGATCCACTTT. The genes are TRBV25-1 and TRBJ1-6, with TRBD1 matching over 12 bases. V shed 7 bases, J shed 17 bases, and the junction held 9 bases outside the gene matches. The CDR3 covers 13 residues. Germline lookup yields CDR1 MGHDK and CDR2 SYGVNS.

This CDR3 is CASSFQGLGNTIYF. The DNA for the CDR3 is TGTGCCAGCAGCTTTCAGGGATTGGGAAACACCATATATTTT. The genes are TRBV7-9 and TRBJ1-3; possibly TRBD1 for D (5 bases). The CDR3 covers 14 residues. Trimming removed 3 bases from V and 4 bases from J, with 10 bases in between. Germline V gene lookup returns CDR1 SEHNR and CDR2 FQNEAQ (reference sequence).

This clone was found a few times. Distinct nucleotide sequences in the sample also encode this CDR3. The chain recombines TRBV4-2 with TRBJ2-1; 9 bases map to TRBD2. This CDR3 is built from 16 residues. With 5 bases clipped from V and 4 bases from J, the junction kept 9 bases outside the gene matches. Germline assignment: CDR1 LGHNA and CDR2 YNFKEQ. In nucleotides, the CDR3 is TGTGCCAGCAGCTTATCTCTAGCGGGGAGTTACAATGAGCAGTTCTTC. Translated, it gives CASSLSLAGSYNEQFF.

The sample holds a few counts of this clone. J is TRBJ1-6 and V is TRBV5-4; D not resolved. Trimming stripped 0 bases from V and 10 bases from J, with 11 bases between. CDR1 and CDR2 (germline): SGHNT, YYREEE (reference sequence). The CDR3 length is 14 residues. DNA for the CDR3: TGTGCCAGCAGCTTGGATCGGGGAAACTCACCCCTCCACTTT. Its translation: CASSLDRGNSPLHF.

This clone has more than one count but fewer than ten. The chain joins TRBV28 to TRBJ1-2, with TRBD1 as a possible D gene (5 bases). This CDR3 spans 13 amino acids. Deletions cut 8 bases from V and 6 bases from J, with 16 bases between. Germline CDR1 MDHEN, CDR2 SYDVKM. CDR3 sequence: CASGPVGRDGYTF. The CDR3 DNA reads TGTGCCAGCGGACCAGTGGGCAGGGATGGCTACACCTTC.

The chain carries TRBV6-1 and TRBJ2-7; 7 nucleotides line up with TRBD2. Trimming cost V 3 bases and J 2 bases; bases outside gene matches: 1. The CDR3 runs 13 residues. In germline, CDR1 is MNHNS, CDR2 SASEGT. The CDR3 loop reads CASSETSTYEQYF. CDR3 sequence (DNA): TGTGCCAGCAGTGAGACTAGCACCTACGAGCAGTACTTC.

The V gene is TRBV7-3, the J gene TRBJ2-2; D might be TRBD2 (5 bases). The ends were cut back, 5 bases at V and 4 bases at J, with 11 bases in the middle. The germline V gene encodes CDR1 SGHTA and CDR2 FQGTGA. There are 14 residues in the CDR3. The CDR3 DNA reads as TGTGCCAGCAGCCTGAGGGCGGCCACCGGGGAGCTGTTTTTT. It specifies CASSLRAATGELFF. The complete variable domain, with remaining parts taken from reference TRBV7-3 and TRBJ2-2, reads GAGVSQTPSNKVTEKGKYVELRCDPISGHTALYWYRQSLGQGPEFLIYFQGTGAADDSGLPNDRFFAVRPEGSVSTLKIQRTERGDSAVYLCASSLRAATGELFFGEGSRLTVL.